This T cell receptor beta chain was observed in a study of CD8 T cells in ankylosing spondylitis. V was trimmed by 0 bases and J by 4 bases, leaving 5 bases between them. The CDR3 totals 13 residues. Per the germline V gene, CDR1 is SGDLS and CDR2 is YYNGEE. Overall study findings and caveats: Within matched ankylosing spondylitis synovial fluid, disease-linked clones were reportedly significantly enriched. Disease-linked clones displayed a CD8+ phenotype and appeared relatively rarely in peripheral blood.

As for this clonotype: Its antigen remains unknown.

From the 5' RACE reads, TCRdb called clonotypes with MiXCR, one entry per CDR3 protein. This sample has around 150,000 distinct CDR3 sequences, with around a tenth found just once. The chain employs TRBV9 and TRBJ2-4; tentatively, D is TRBD1 or TRBD2 (5 bases each). The sequenced material came from blood, either unsorted or a sorted T cell fraction (not recorded which). The receptor was derived from a male donor with ankylosing spondylitis or in good health (not recorded which). CDR3 in DNA: TGTGCCAGCAGCGTAGGGGGGAAAAACATTCAGTACTTC. Protein sequence: CASSVGGKNIQYF.